The present TCR beta chain was sequenced within a study of blood T cell repertoires in COVID-19. Overall study: In each case, the material was cDNA or gDNA derived from T cells, B-cell-depleted T cells, or PBMCs.

In terms of age and location, participants ranged from roughly 18 to 100 years and lived in approximately 24 US areas. Participants had their cohort set by participant-reported clinical history. Trimming removed 3 bases from V and 9 bases from J, with 9 bases in between. Germline assignment: CDR1 SGHTA and CDR2 FQGNSA. The CDR3 sequence is 12 residues long. In its sample, this clone was seen once. Original methodology: From reference gene primer amplification, estimates of nucleated cell counts were derived. Sequencing was performed with immunoSEQ multiplex PCR; in TCRdb, only in-frame clones are kept and a portion is missing. From that table come the V and J calls and clone size; the DNA was used to work out D and trimming. The data show around 170,000 clones, around 86% seen once.

Material for sequencing was PBMCs or T cells enriched from blood (not recorded which). The genes are TRBV7-2 and TRBJ2-1; D not certain. This TCR was recovered from a woman aged 25-40 years who had recovered from COVID-19. The CDR3 sequence: CASSFSTAEQFF. Here the CDR3 DNA reads TGTGCCAGCAGCTTCAGTACCGCTGAGCAGTTCTTC.